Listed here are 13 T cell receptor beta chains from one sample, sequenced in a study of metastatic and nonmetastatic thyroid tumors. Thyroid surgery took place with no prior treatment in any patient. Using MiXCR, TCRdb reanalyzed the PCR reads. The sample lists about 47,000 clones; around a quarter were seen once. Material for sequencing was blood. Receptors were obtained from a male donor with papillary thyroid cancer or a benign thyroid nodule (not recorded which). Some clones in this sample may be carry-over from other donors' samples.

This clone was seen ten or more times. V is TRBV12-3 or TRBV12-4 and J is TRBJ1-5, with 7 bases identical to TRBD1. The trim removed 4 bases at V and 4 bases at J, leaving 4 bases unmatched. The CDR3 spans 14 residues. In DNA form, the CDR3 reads TGTGCCAGCAGTTCGGACAGGAGGAATCAGCCCCAGCATTTT. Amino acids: CASSSDRRNQPQHF.

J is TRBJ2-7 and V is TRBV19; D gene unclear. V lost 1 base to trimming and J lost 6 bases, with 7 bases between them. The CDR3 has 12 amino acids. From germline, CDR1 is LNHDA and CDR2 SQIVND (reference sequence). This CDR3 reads CASSIGESEQYF. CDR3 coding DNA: TGTGCCAGTAGTATAGGAGAAAGCGAGCAGTACTTC.

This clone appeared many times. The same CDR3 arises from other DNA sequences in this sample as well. DNA of the CDR3: TGTGCCAGCAGTCGGTCGGGGGGTGGCAATCAGCCCCAGCATTTT. Translation gives CASSRSGGGNQPQHF. The rearrangement uses TRBV28 and TRBJ1-5; possible D gene TRBD1, 5 bases. V was pared by 5 bases and J by 2 bases, with 13 bases between. The CDR3 sequence is 15 residues long. CDR1 is MDHEN, CDR2 SYDVKM, per germline.

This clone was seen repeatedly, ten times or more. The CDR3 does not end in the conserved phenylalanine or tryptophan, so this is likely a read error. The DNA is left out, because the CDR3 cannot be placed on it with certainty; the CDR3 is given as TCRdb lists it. This chain's CDR3 is CASSVYRDL. The rearrangement uses TRBV9 and TRBJ1-6. The CDR3 extends over 9 residues, inclusive of both ends. Germline values: CDR1 SGDLS, CDR2 YYNGEE.

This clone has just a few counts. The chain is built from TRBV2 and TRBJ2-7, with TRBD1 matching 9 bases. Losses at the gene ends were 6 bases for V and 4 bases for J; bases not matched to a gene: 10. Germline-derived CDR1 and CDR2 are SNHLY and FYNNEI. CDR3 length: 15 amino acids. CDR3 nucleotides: TGTGCCAGCAGCGCCGGAGGGACAGGGTGGTACGAGCAGTACTTC. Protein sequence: CASSAGGTGWYEQYF.

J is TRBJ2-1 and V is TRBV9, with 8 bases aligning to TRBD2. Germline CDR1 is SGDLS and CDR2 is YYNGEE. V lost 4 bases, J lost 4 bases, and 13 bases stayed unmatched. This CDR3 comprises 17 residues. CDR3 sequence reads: CASSKMTLAGSYNEQFF. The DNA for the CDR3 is TGTGCCAGCAGCAAAATGACTTTAGCGGGATCATACAATGAGCAGTTCTTC.

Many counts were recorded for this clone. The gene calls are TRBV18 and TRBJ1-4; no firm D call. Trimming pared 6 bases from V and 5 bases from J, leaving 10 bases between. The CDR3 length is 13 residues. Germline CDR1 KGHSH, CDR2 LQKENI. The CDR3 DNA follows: TGTGCCAGCTCGGCAGGAGGAAATGAAAAACTGTTTTTT. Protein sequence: CASSAGGNEKLFF.

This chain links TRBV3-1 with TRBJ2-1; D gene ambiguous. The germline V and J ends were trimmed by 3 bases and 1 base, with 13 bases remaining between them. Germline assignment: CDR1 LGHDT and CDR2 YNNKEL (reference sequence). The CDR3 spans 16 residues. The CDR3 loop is CASSQNLYWSYNEQFF. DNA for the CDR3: TGTGCCAGCAGCCAGAACTTGTATTGGTCCTACAATGAGCAGTTCTTC.

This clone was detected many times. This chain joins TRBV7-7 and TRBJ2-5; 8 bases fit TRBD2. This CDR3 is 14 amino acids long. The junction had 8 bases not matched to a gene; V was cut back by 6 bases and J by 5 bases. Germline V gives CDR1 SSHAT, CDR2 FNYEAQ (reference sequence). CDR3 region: CASSQAGAGETQYF. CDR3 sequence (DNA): TGTGCCAGCAGTCAAGCGGGAGCGGGGGAGACCCAGTACTTC.

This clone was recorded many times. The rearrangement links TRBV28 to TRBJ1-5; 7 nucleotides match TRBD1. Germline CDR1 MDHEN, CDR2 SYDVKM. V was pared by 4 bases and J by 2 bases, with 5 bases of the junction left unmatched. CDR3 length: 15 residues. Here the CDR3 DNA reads TGTGCCAGCAGTTCAAGACAGGGACGCAATCAGCCCCAGCATTTT. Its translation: CASSSRQGRNQPQHF.

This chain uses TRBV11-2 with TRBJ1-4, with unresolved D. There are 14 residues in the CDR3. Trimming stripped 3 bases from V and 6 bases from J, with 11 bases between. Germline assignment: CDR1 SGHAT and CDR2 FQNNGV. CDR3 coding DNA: TGTGCCAGCAGCTTTGGGGTCAACGATGAAAAACTGTTTTTT. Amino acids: CASSFGVNDEKLFF.

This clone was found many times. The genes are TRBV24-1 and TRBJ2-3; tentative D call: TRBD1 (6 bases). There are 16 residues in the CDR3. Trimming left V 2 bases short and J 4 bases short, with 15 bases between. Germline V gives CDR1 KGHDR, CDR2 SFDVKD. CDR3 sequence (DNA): TGTGCCACCAGTGATTACAGGGCTGGGTTGGCAGATACGCAGTATTTT. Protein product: CATSDYRAGLADTQYF.

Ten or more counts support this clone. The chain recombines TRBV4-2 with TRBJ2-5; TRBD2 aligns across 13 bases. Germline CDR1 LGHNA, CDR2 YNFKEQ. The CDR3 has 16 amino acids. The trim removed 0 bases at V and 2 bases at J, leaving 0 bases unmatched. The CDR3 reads CASSQELAGGQETQYF. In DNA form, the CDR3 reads TGTGCCAGCAGCCAAGAACTAGCGGGAGGGCAAGAGACCCAGTACTTC.